The present T cell receptor beta chain was sequenced within a study of human versus mouse CDR3 diversity and MHC coevolution. Cells were CD45RO-negative CD62L-positive naive CD4 T cells sorted from PBMCs. To note about this clone: Its target is unknown.

Overall study findings and caveats: Among all groups, most of the three human donors showed least clonal inequality. On average, humans showed more CDR3 deletions and insertions than mice. Humans had the largest estimated TCR beta repertoire, about 1.6 million clonotypes.

With 3 bases clipped from V and 6 bases from J, the junction kept 11 bases outside the gene matches. Germline CDR1 and CDR2: ENHRY and SYGVKD. CDR3 length: 15 residues. TCRdb keeps only in-frame clones here, not all; method: immunoSEQ multiplex PCR. The sample consists of some 60,000 clones, 85% to 95% of them appearing once. The receptor comes from a person between 55 and 70 years old in good health. The material sequenced was naive CD4+ T cells from blood. The sample's subset: CD45RO-negative CD62L-positive naive CD4 T cells. The rearrangement links TRBV10-3 to TRBJ2-7; the match to TRBD2 covers 7 bases. CDR3 sequence reads: CAISDSGSPQGEQYF. In DNA, the CDR3 is TGTGCCATCAGTGATAGCGGGTCCCCCCAGGGCGAGCAGTACTTC.